The 17 T cell receptor beta chains reported below all come from one sample, sequenced in a study of OX40 agonist ivuxolimab in advanced cancers. TCRdb's copy holds only in-frame clones and misses some; the assay was immunoSEQ multiplex PCR. Among around 100,000 clones, 90% were seen once, and the ten largest hold 0.15% to 0.2%. This specimen was CD4+ or CD8+ T cells sorted from blood, taken in a trial of the OX40 agonist ivuxolimab. Receptor source: an adult with an advanced solid tumor such as melanoma, head and neck, liver or kidney cancer.

The chain is built from TRBV5-1 and TRBJ2-7; D unresolved. Trimming shortened V by 2 bases and J by 6 bases, and 6 bases separated the two germline ends. Germline lookup yields CDR1 SGHRS and CDR2 YFSETQ. The CDR3 sequence is 11 residues long. The CDR3 DNA reads as TGCGCCAGCAGCTTCGGATTCGAGCAGTACTTC. Translating it yields CASSFGFEQYF.

The chain joins TRBV15 to TRBJ1-4; D gene unclear. The V end lost 0 bases, the J end lost 8 bases, and 7 bases lay between the germline ends. The CDR3 has 13 residues. The V gene's germline CDR1 is LNHNV and CDR2 YYDKDF (reference sequence). CDR3 region: CATSRDLAEKLFF. The CDR3 region has the DNA TGTGCCACCAGCAGAGATCTTGCAGAAAAACTGTTTTTT.

The J gene is TRBJ2-1, the V gene TRBV29-1; perhaps TRBD2 as D (5 bases). Looked up from germline, CDR1 is SQVTM and CDR2 is ANQGSEA. V dropped 3 bases and J dropped 8 bases, with 11 bases sitting between them. The CDR3 length is 12 residues. Written as DNA, the CDR3 is TGCAGCGTTGATGAGGGTACGGATGAGCAGTTCTTC. It codes for CSVDEGTDEQFF.

J is TRBJ2-5 and V is TRBV5-1; D may be TRBD1 or TRBD2 (6 bases each). The CDR3 has 16 residues. V lost 0 bases to trimming and J lost 4 bases, with 16 bases between them. In germline, CDR1 is SGHRS, CDR2 YFSETQ. The CDR3 nucleotides read TGCGCCAGCAGCTTGGCGACGGGGGCTTTAGGAGAGACCCAGTACTTC. Amino acids: CASSLATGALGETQYF.

The chain links TRBV7-3 to TRBJ2-1; 9 bases match TRBD1. CDR1 is SGHTA and CDR2 is FQGTGA in the germline V gene. The trim removed 4 bases at V and 9 bases at J, leaving 10 bases unmatched. This CDR3 region has 15 residues. The CDR3 DNA sequence: TGTGCCAGCAGCTCCGCCGGGACAGGGAATCCTGAGCAGTTCTTC. It encodes CASSSAGTGNPEQFF.

This clone was detected only once. The chain uses TRBV30 and TRBJ2-7, with D maybe TRBD1 (5 bases). Deletions cut 7 bases from V and 0 bases from J, with 16 bases between. Germline CDR1 reads GTSNPN; CDR2 reads SVGIG (reference sequence). The CDR3 length is 14 residues. The CDR3 DNA reads TGTGCCTATACCCGGCAGGGCCGCTCCTACGAGCAGTACTTC. Translated, it gives CAYTRQGRSYEQYF.

The CDR3 region is CASSGDRGDQPQHF. CDR3 nucleotide sequence: TGTGCCAGCAGCGGAGACAGGGGAGATCAGCCCCAGCATTTT. The chain employs TRBV7-8 and TRBJ1-5; TRBD1 matches 8 bases. CDR3 length: 14 residues. Germline V lookup: CDR1 SGHVS, CDR2 FQNEAQ. V lost 5 bases to trimming and J lost 5 bases; unmatched junction nucleotides: 5.

The chain has TRBV5-1 and TRBJ1-4; tentative D call: TRBD1 (5 bases). The CDR3 extends over 14 amino acids. The V gene's germline CDR1 is SGHRS and CDR2 YFSETQ. V was clipped by 8 bases and J by 8 bases, with 19 bases between them. The CDR3 sequence is CASTIGTHGEKLFF. The CDR3 nucleotides are TGCGCCAGTACGATCGGGACTCATGGGGAAAAACTGTTTTTT. The variable domain in full, completed from reference TRBV5-1 and TRBJ1-4, reads KAGVTQTPRYLIKTRGQQVTLSCSPISGHRSVSWYQQTPGQGLQFLFEYFSETQRNKGNFPGRFSGRQFSNSRSEMNVSTLELGDSALYLCASTIGTHGEKLFFGSGTQLSVL.

The rearrangement uses TRBV7-3 and TRBJ2-1; tentative D call: TRBD1 (6 bases). The V gene lost 5 bases and the J gene lost 0 bases, with 11 bases spanning the gap. Germline CDR1 and CDR2: SGHTA and FQGTGA. This CDR3 comprises 15 residues. For the CDR3, the DNA is TGTGCCAGCAGCCCCAACAGGGTCTCCTACAATGAGCAGTTCTTC. It translates to CASSPNRVSYNEQFF.

This chain connects TRBV6-5 to TRBJ1-3, with 8 bases identical to TRBD1. CDR1 and CDR2 from the germline V gene are MNHEY and SVGAGI. The V gene end was trimmed by 1 base and the J gene end by 2 bases; junction bases not matched to a gene: 4. The CDR3 runs to 16 residues. DNA of the CDR3: TGTGCCAGCAGTTACTTCAGGGGGCGCGCTGGAAACACCATATATTTT. Translated, it gives CASSYFRGRAGNTIYF.

This rearrangement joins TRBV15 to TRBJ1-5; D unresolved. Germline values: CDR1 LNHNV, CDR2 YYDKDF (reference sequence). Trimming stripped 1 base from V and 5 bases from J, with 6 bases between. The CDR3 has 13 amino acids. This CDR3 is CATSRGAYQPQHF. CDR3 in DNA: TGTGCCACCAGCAGAGGTGCTTATCAGCCCCAGCATTTT. Full variable domain (remainder filled in from reference TRBV15 and TRBJ1-5): DAMVIQNPRYQVTQFGKPVTLSCSQTLNHNVMYWYQQKSSQAPKLLFHYYDKDFNNEADTPDNFQSRRPNTSFCFLDIRSPGLGDTAMYLCATSRGAYQPQHFGDGTRLSIL.

The V call is TRBV6-6, the J call TRBJ1-5; D unresolved. CDR1 is MNHNY, CDR2 SVGAGI, per germline (reference sequence). Trimming left V 2 bases short and J 4 bases short, with 9 bases between. This CDR3 comprises 14 residues. CDR3 protein: CASSYGIKNQPQHF. CDR3 bases: TGTGCCAGCAGTTACGGTATAAAGAATCAGCCCCAGCATTTT.

The rearrangement joins TRBV5-1 to TRBJ1-1; maybe TRBD1 (5 bases). In germline, CDR1 is SGHRS, CDR2 YFSETQ. V shed 0 bases and J shed 8 bases, with 17 bases lying between them. The CDR3 contains 15 residues. CDR3 bases: TGCGCCAGCAGCTTGGCGTGGGCTACAGGTCACGAAGCTTTCTTT. Translated: CASSLAWATGHEAFF.

The gene calls are TRBV7-3 and TRBJ2-1; 7 nucleotides align to TRBD2. Germline lookup yields CDR1 SGHTA and CDR2 FQGTGA. The V and J ends lost 5 bases and 7 bases, in that order; junction bases with no gene match: 14. This CDR3 region has 16 residues. In DNA form, the CDR3 reads TGTGCCAGCAGCCGGCGGGCTAGCGGAGATGATAATGAGCAGTTCTTC. Translation: CASSRRASGDDNEQFF.

This clone was observed a single time. Other DNA sequences in the same sample also yield this CDR3. This chain connects TRBV28 to TRBJ2-7; TRBD1 is a possible D gene (5 bases). Trimming took 5 bases from V and 0 from J, leaving 8 bases between them. The CDR3 has 13 residues. CDR1 and CDR2 from the germline V gene are MDHEN and SYDVKM. The chain's CDR3 is CASSIDSSYEQYF. CDR3 bases: TGTGCCAGCAGTATTGACAGCTCCTACGAGCAGTACTTC.

The chain has TRBV25-1 and TRBJ2-1; TRBD1 is a possible D gene (5 bases). V lost 1 base and J 6 bases, leaving 16 bases between the germline ends. CDR1 is MGHDK, CDR2 SYGVNS, per germline. The CDR3 extends over 16 amino acids. The CDR3 nucleotides read TGTGCCAGCAGTGAATTGATCAGTTTGGGGCTCAATGAGCAGTTCTTC. Translated, it gives CASSELISLGLNEQFF.

This clone was counted only a few times. This sequence joins TRBV2 and TRBJ2-5; TRBD2 matches at 7 bases. The CDR3 sequence is 15 residues long. The ends lost 6 bases at V and 3 bases at J; junction bases unmatched: 10. CDR1 is SNHLY, CDR2 FYNNEI, per germline. The CDR3 sequence is CASRGGGGGEETQYF. The CDR3 nucleotides are TGTGCCAGCAGGGGAGGCGGGGGAGGCGAAGAGACCCAGTACTTC.